This entry lists 23 T cell receptor beta chains sequenced from one sample in a study of T-cell memory formation after mild COVID-19. TCRdb ran MiXCR on the 5' RACE reads and lists one entry per CDR3 protein. The sample lists about 340,000 distinct CDR3 sequences; roughly 20% were seen once. Sequenced: PBMCs or a T cell subset sorted from them (not recorded which). The source is a man between 18 and 35 years old who had mild COVID-19 (a few samples of this study predate the infection). Cell type and time point are not known.

The chain couples TRBV7-6 to TRBJ1-5; D gene uncertain. V was trimmed by 5 bases and J by 4 bases, leaving 12 bases between them. CDR3 length: 14 amino acids. From germline, CDR1 is SGHVS and CDR2 FNYEAQ. For the CDR3, the DNA is TGTGCCAGCAGCCCGCGTGGAGTAAATCAGCCCCAGCATTTT. It translates to CASSPRGVNQPQHF.

This clonotype was recorded a few times. The rearrangement links TRBV12-3 or TRBV12-4 to TRBJ2-2, with TRBD2 as a possible D gene (6 bases). The V and J ends lost 3 bases and 3 bases respectively, with 8 bases between them. The CDR3 has 14 amino acids. The CDR3 DNA reads as TGTGCCAGCAGTTTTGGGACTGACACCGGGGAGCTGTTTTTT. Translation: CASSFGTDTGELFF.

This sequence joins TRBV6-6 and TRBJ2-5; D could derive from TRBD1 or TRBD2 (5 bases each). This CDR3 is 14 amino acids long. Deletions cut 2 bases from V and 5 bases from J, with 12 bases between. From germline, CDR1 is MNHNY and CDR2 SVGAGI (reference sequence). As DNA, the CDR3 is TGTGCCAGCAGTTACATTAGGGGAGTGGAGACCCAGTACTTC. Its protein is CASSYIRGVETQYF.

The chain carries TRBV28 and TRBJ1-2, with D unresolved. Trimming cost V 9 bases and J 8 bases, with 16 bases left between them. The CDR3 length is 12 residues. Looked up from germline, CDR1 is MDHEN and CDR2 is SYDVKM. CDR3 region: CASSTSGLGYTF. The CDR3 DNA reads TGTGCCAGTTCCACGTCCGGCCTAGGCTACACCTTC.

This chain uses TRBV6-1 with TRBJ2-7; D might be TRBD1 or TRBD2, each matching 6 bases. Germline V gene data show CDR1 as MNHNS and CDR2 as SASEGT. Trimming cost V 3 bases and J 4 bases, with 13 bases left between them. CDR3 length equals 14 residues. The CDR3 nucleotides read TGTGCCAGCAGTGATGGAGGGGGTAGATACGAGCAGTACGTC. Translating it yields CASSDGGGRYEQYV.

CDR3 amino acids: CASSYGQAGVETQYF. The CDR3 nucleotides are TGTGCCAGCAGTTACGGACAGGCAGGAGTAGAGACCCAGTACTTC. The chain carries TRBV6-5 and TRBJ2-5; 7 bases agree with TRBD1. V shed 2 bases, J shed 4 bases, and the junction held 7 bases outside the gene matches. The CDR3 runs to 15 residues. The germline CDR1 and CDR2 sequences are MNHEY and SVGAGI.

The V call is TRBV6-1, the J call TRBJ1-1; no definite D call. CDR3 length: 11 residues. Trimming shortened V by 4 bases and J by 4 bases, and 4 bases separated the two germline ends. Germline V gene sequence: CDR1 MNHNS, CDR2 SASEGT. This CDR3 reads CASSVFTEAFF. The CDR3 DNA reads as TGTGCCAGCAGTGTTTTCACTGAAGCTTTCTTT.

This clonotype was counted between two and nine times. This chain uses TRBV11-2 with TRBJ2-3, with TRBD2 identical over 8 bases. CDR3 length equals 17 residues. Per the germline V gene, CDR1 is SGHAT and CDR2 is FQNNGV. V dropped 4 bases and J dropped 6; count of bases not matched to a gene: 15. In DNA, the CDR3 is TGTGCCAGCAGCTCCGCGGGACTAGGGGCAGCTTGGGATACGCAGTATTTT. Translated: CASSSAGLGAAWDTQYF.

This clonotype was found a few times. J is TRBJ1-1 and V is TRBV5-1; no clear D gene. CDR1 is SGHRS, CDR2 YFSETQ, per germline. The V end lost 4 bases, the J end lost 1 base, and 8 bases lay between the germline ends. The CDR3 covers 13 residues. CDR3 in amino acids: CASSIRENTEAFF. CDR3 nucleotides: TGCGCCAGCAGCATCCGGGAGAACACTGAAGCTTTCTTT.

The CDR3 is CASTPLGSNYGYTF. The CDR3 DNA reads as TGTGCCAGCACCCCCCTGGGGTCCAACTATGGCTACACCTTC. V usage is TRBV28 and J usage is TRBJ1-2; the D is unclear. Germline CDR1 MDHEN, CDR2 SYDVKM. Trimming took off 7 bases at V and 2 bases at J, with 14 bases between the two ends. This CDR3 spans 14 amino acids.

Only a few counts were recorded for this clonotype. The chain joins TRBV7-2 to TRBJ1-1; D is unresolved. Per germline, CDR1 SGHTA and CDR2 FQGNSA. This CDR3 comprises 17 residues. Trimming took 1 base from V and 2 from J, leaving 17 bases between them. The CDR3 loop is CASSLGVKGLSNTEAFF. Here the CDR3 DNA reads TGTGCCAGCAGCTTAGGCGTAAAGGGATTGTCAAACACTGAAGCTTTCTTT.

This clonotype was seen a handful of times. The chain links TRBV10-3 to TRBJ1-1, with 8 bases matching TRBD1. CDR1 is ENHRY, CDR2 SYGVKD, per germline. Trimming cost V 6 bases and J 3 bases; bases outside gene matches: 9. The CDR3 covers 15 residues. The CDR3 sequence is CAIRVDRAGDTEAFF. The CDR3 nucleotides read TGTGCCATCAGGGTGGACAGGGCGGGAGACACTGAAGCTTTCTTT.

The chain combines TRBV27 with TRBJ1-1; no definite D call. This CDR3 is 15 amino acids long. Trimming took 5 bases from V and 5 from J, leaving 18 bases between them. Germline V gene data show CDR1 as MNHEY and CDR2 as SMNVEV (reference sequence). The CDR3: CASSPTAGWGTEAFF. In DNA form, the CDR3 reads TGTGCCAGCAGTCCCACGGCAGGATGGGGTACTGAAGCTTTCTTT.

This clonotype was recorded many times. The DNA for the CDR3 is TGTGCCAGCAGTTTAGGTGCAGGGATCAATGAGCAGTTCTTC. It translates to CASSLGAGINEQFF. The J gene is TRBJ2-1, the V gene TRBV12-3 or TRBV12-4, with a tentative D call TRBD1 (5 bases). The CDR3 totals 14 residues. Deletions cut 1 base from V and 6 bases from J, with 10 bases between.

This clonotype was observed many times. The CDR3 DNA reads TGCAGCGCGCACAGGGACATGGGCACTGAAGCTTTCTTT. Translation gives CSAHRDMGTEAFF. The chain joins TRBV29-1 to TRBJ1-1, with D possibly TRBD1 on 6 matching bases. V shed 7 bases and J shed 4 bases, with 16 bases lying between them. Germline CDR1 and CDR2: SQVTM and ANQGSEA. The CDR3 loop spans 13 amino acids.

This clonotype was picked up many times. V is TRBV13 and J is TRBJ2-7; D is unresolved. From germline, CDR1 is PRHDT and CDR2 FYEKMQ (reference sequence). This CDR3 comprises 17 residues. The germline V and J ends were trimmed by 1 base and 0 bases, with 16 bases remaining between them. DNA for the CDR3: TGTGCCAGCAGCTTAGAACGCCCGGGTGCTAGCTCCTACGAGCAGTACTTC. It codes for CASSLERPGASSYEQYF.

There are many counts of this clonotype. This chain connects TRBV12-3 or TRBV12-4 to TRBJ1-6; D is unresolved. CDR3 length: 13 residues. Trimming removed 0 bases from V and 9 bases from J, with 6 bases in between. In DNA, the CDR3 is TGTGCCAGCAGTTTAGCTGGACTTTCACCCCTCCACTTT. Protein product: CASSLAGLSPLHF.

This clonotype was seen only a few times. The genes are TRBV20-1 and TRBJ2-7, with D perhaps matching TRBD1 or TRBD2 (5 bases each). The CDR3 is 14 amino acids. Germline CDR1 is DFQATT and CDR2 is SNEGSKA (reference sequence). V was pared by 3 bases and J by 0 bases, with 12 bases between. CDR3 sequence reads: CSARRGLSSYEQYF. In DNA, the CDR3 is TGCAGTGCTAGGAGGGGCTTGAGCTCCTACGAGCAGTACTTC.

The rearrangement uses TRBV5-5 and TRBJ2-7; D is possibly TRBD1 (6 bases). Trimming pared 0 bases from V and 7 bases from J, leaving 11 bases between. Germline V gene sequence: CDR1 SGHKS, CDR2 YYEKEE (reference sequence). The CDR3 runs to 13 residues. CDR3 amino acids: CASSLALRGEQYV. In DNA form, the CDR3 reads TGTGCCAGCAGCTTGGCCTTAAGGGGGGAGCAGTACGTC.

This rearrangement joins TRBV7-2 to TRBJ2-3; D gene ambiguous. The V end lost 5 bases, the J end lost 2 bases, and 14 bases lay between the germline ends. Germline V gene lookup returns CDR1 SGHTA and CDR2 FQGNSA. The length of the CDR3 is 15 residues. The CDR3 region is CASSPVAVPTDTQYF. CDR3 nucleotides: TGTGCCAGCAGCCCCGTTGCGGTACCCACAGATACGCAGTATTTT.

This clonotype came up many times. The rearrangement links TRBV12-3 or TRBV12-4 to TRBJ2-5; tentatively, D is TRBD1 (6 bases). The CDR3 is 13 amino acids. Trimming stripped 6 bases from V and 3 bases from J, with 11 bases between. The CDR3 here is CASSLQGEETQYF. CDR3 DNA: TGTGCCAGCAGCTTACAGGGAGAAGAGACCCAGTACTTC.

Many counts were recorded for this clonotype. This chain connects TRBV7-9 to TRBJ1-4, with D unresolved. V lost 5 bases to trimming and J lost 5 bases, with 15 bases between them. The CDR3 length is 15 residues. Looked up from germline, CDR1 is SEHNR and CDR2 is FQNEAQ (reference sequence). The CDR3: CASSPQAGENEKLFF. CDR3 coding DNA: TGTGCCAGCAGCCCCCAGGCGGGTGAGAATGAAAAACTGTTTTTT.

This chain links TRBV20-1 with TRBJ1-5; D is possibly TRBD1 (6 bases). This CDR3 has 12 amino acids. Per the germline V gene, CDR1 is DFQATT and CDR2 is SNEGSKA (reference sequence). Trimming stripped 6 bases from V and 7 bases from J, with 13 bases between. The CDR3 region has the DNA TGCAGTGCCAAGGGGGGCGAACAGCCCCAGCATTTT. Protein: CSAKGGEQPQHF.